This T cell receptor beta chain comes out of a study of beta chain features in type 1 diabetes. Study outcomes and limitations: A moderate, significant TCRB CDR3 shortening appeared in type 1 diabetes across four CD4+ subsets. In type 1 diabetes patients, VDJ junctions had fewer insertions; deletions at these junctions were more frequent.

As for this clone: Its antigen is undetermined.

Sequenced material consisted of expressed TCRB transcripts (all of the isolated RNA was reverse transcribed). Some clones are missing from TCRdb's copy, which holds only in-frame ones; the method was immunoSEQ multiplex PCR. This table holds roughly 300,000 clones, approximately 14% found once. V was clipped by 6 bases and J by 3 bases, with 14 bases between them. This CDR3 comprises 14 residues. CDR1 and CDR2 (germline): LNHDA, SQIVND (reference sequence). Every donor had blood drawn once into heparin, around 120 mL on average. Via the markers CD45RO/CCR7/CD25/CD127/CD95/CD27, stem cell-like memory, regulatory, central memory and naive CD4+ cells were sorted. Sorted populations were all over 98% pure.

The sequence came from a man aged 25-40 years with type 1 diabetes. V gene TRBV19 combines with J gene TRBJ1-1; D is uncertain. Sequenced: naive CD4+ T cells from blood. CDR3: CASSIDRGDTEAFF. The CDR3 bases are TGTGCCAGTAGCATTGACCGAGGTGACACTGAAGCTTTCTTT.